The 25 T cell receptor beta chains below come from one sample, sequenced in a study of early T cells in non-severe SARS-CoV-2 infection (dated by TCRdb to the early 2020s). Library preparation used 5' RACE. Instrument on record: NextSeq 500. TCRdb ran its own pipeline on the public reads, namely fastp trimming at Q25 and MiXCR clone calling, and kept in-frame beta chains. Entries that share a CDR3 protein sequence are merged under the most common genes and DNA. Here the sample has 85,000 to 100,000 distinct CDR3 sequences; about 10% occur a single time. The top ten clonotypes cover roughly 5% of the sample. Specimen: whole blood. Receptors originate from an adult who was a healthcare worker with PCR-confirmed SARS-CoV-2 infection or an uninfected control (not recorded which).

The V and J genes are TRBV20-1 and TRBJ1-1; D unclear. Germline V gene lookup returns CDR1 DFQATT and CDR2 SNEGSKA (reference sequence). The length of the CDR3 is 14 residues. V was cut by 0 bases and J by 5 bases, with 13 bases left in between. CDR3 amino acids: CSARERALDTEAFF. The CDR3 DNA reads as TGCAGTGCTAGAGAAAGGGCCCTTGATACTGAAGCTTTCTTT.

In its sample, this clonotype was seen a few times. The genes are TRBV4-2 and TRBJ2-5; 9 positions match TRBD1. This CDR3 contains 16 residues. CDR1 and CDR2 from the germline V gene are LGHNA and YNFKEQ. V shed 1 base, J shed 3 bases, and the junction held 6 bases outside the gene matches. The DNA for the CDR3 is TGTGCCAGCAGCCAAGGACAGGGGGAAGGGGAAGAGACCCAGTACTTC. It specifies CASSQGQGEGEETQYF.

This clonotype has only a few counts. This chain links TRBV7-3 with TRBJ2-2; D might be TRBD2 (5 bases). In germline, CDR1 is SGHTA, CDR2 FQGTGA. Trimming cost V 5 bases and J 5 bases, with 15 bases left between them. The CDR3 sequence is 15 residues long. The DNA for the CDR3 is TGTGCCAGCAGCCCCGGGAAGCGGAGAACCGGGGAGCTGTTTTTT. Amino acid sequence: CASSPGKRRTGELFF.

This clonotype has only a few counts. The chain carries TRBV7-6 and TRBJ2-5; D might be TRBD1 (5 bases). The CDR3 spans 13 residues. Per germline, CDR1 SGHVS and CDR2 FNYEAQ. The V end was cut by 4 bases, the J end by 4 bases, with 10 bases between. CDR3 nucleotide sequence: TGTGCCAGCAGCTCACGACAGTTAGAGACCCAGTACTTC. Encoded protein: CASSSRQLETQYF.

This clonotype was detected ten times or more. The chain carries TRBV7-6 and TRBJ2-5; D perhaps matches TRBD2 (6 bases). Germline V gene lookup returns CDR1 SGHVS and CDR2 FNYEAQ. The CDR3 runs to 14 residues. Trimming stripped 3 bases from V and 2 bases from J, with 10 bases between. CDR3 sequence (DNA): TGTGCCAGCAGCTTTAGCGGTACTCAAGAGACCCAGTACTTC. Its translation is CASSFSGTQETQYF.

This clonotype was seen a handful of times. This chain links TRBV29-1 with TRBJ1-5; 8 bases are a match to TRBD1. This CDR3 spans 18 amino acids. Germline CDR1 SQVTM, CDR2 ANQGSEA. Trimming cost V 6 bases and J 0 bases; bases outside gene matches: 16. The CDR3 loop is CSVGYGQGEGYSNQPQHF. For the CDR3, the DNA is TGCAGCGTCGGGTACGGACAGGGTGAGGGTTATAGCAATCAGCCCCAGCATTTT.

This clonotype occurred many times. The chain couples TRBV5-1 to TRBJ1-2; the D gene is possibly TRBD1 (5 bases). The CDR3 is made up of 16 amino acids. V was clipped by 5 bases and J by 1 base, with 18 bases between them. Germline CDR1 SGHRS, CDR2 YFSETQ. The CDR3 loop is CASRTDTWAYNYGYTF. The CDR3 nucleotides are TGCGCCAGCAGAACGGACACGTGGGCGTATAACTATGGCTACACCTTC.

The CDR3 DNA is TGTGCCAGCAGTTTGGGCCTGATCTACACCTTC. Translated, it gives CASSLGLIYTF. The rearrangement uses TRBV12-3 or TRBV12-4 and TRBJ1-2; no firm D call. The CDR3 contains 11 residues. Between the trimmed V and J ends, which lost 3 bases and 10 bases, there was a span of 9 bases.

The gene calls are TRBV6-2 or TRBV6-3 and TRBJ2-3, with 11 bases matching TRBD2. The CDR3 extends over 15 amino acids. The germline gives CDR1 MNHEY, CDR2 SVGEGT. Trimming at V came to 6 bases and at J to 4 bases, leaving 6 bases not matched to a gene. As DNA, the CDR3 is TGTGCCAGCAGAGAACTAGCGGGGGTCCCAGATACGCAGTATTTT. Translating gives CASRELAGVPDTQYF.

This clonotype was seen a few times. This chain links TRBV7-9 with TRBJ1-2; D possibly corresponds to TRBD1 (5 bases). The length of the CDR3 is 14 residues. The V end was cut by 3 bases, the J end by 4 bases, with 12 bases between. From germline, CDR1 is SEHNR and CDR2 FQNEAQ (reference sequence). The CDR3 loop reads CASSLGRVAYGYTF. The CDR3 region has the DNA TGTGCCAGCAGCTTGGGGCGGGTGGCCTATGGCTACACCTTC.

This clonotype came up many times. The chain carries TRBV25-1 and TRBJ1-6, with no clear D. The germline V gene has CDR1 MGHDK and CDR2 SYGVNS. V was trimmed by 11 bases and J by 6 bases, leaving 17 bases between them. There are 14 residues in the CDR3. The CDR3 region is CASSNQGINSPLHF. DNA for the CDR3: TGTGCCTCAAGTAACCAAGGCATTAATTCACCCCTCCACTTT.

This clonotype was observed many times. The chain recombines TRBV20-1 with TRBJ1-3; D is uncertain. Between the trimmed V and J ends, which lost 3 bases and 3 bases, there was a span of 9 bases. This CDR3 contains 13 residues. Per germline, CDR1 DFQATT and CDR2 SNEGSKA (reference sequence). For the CDR3, the DNA is TGCAGTGCTAGTCTAGGGAATGGAAACACCATATATTTT. This sequence encodes CSASLGNGNTIYF.

The rearrangement joins TRBV30 to TRBJ2-1; TRBD1 matches at 8 bases. The CDR3 has 12 residues. The germline V gene has CDR1 GTSNPN and CDR2 SVGIG (reference sequence). V trimming: 6 bases; J trimming: 9 bases; junction bases outside the gene matches: 7. The CDR3 loop reads CACLHRGSEQFF. The CDR3 DNA sequence: TGTGCCTGCCTGCACAGGGGGAGTGAGCAGTTCTTC.

This clonotype was seen a few times. J is TRBJ1-1 and V is TRBV20-1; perhaps TRBD1 as D (5 bases). Germline V CDR1 and CDR2: DFQATT, SNEGSKA (reference sequence). This CDR3 region has 15 residues. The V and J ends lost 0 bases and 0 bases respectively, with 11 bases between them. CDR3 sequence: CSAREYGHLNTEAFF. CDR3 sequence (DNA): TGCAGTGCTAGAGAGTACGGACATCTGAACACTGAAGCTTTCTTT.

This clonotype appeared many times. The chain recombines TRBV20-1 with TRBJ2-6; the D is unclear. V lost 3 bases and J lost 1, with 16 bases in between. Per the germline V gene, CDR1 is DFQATT and CDR2 is SNEGSKA (reference sequence). The CDR3 is made up of 17 amino acids. The CDR3, as DNA: TGCAGTGCTAGTAGGTTTCTGAGAGTTTCTGGGGCCAACGTCCTGACTTTC. This sequence encodes CSASRFLRVSGANVLTF.

A few counts support this clonotype. The rearrangement uses TRBV5-1 and TRBJ2-2; a weak D match, TRBD2 (5 bases). The V end was cut by 0 bases, the J end by 7 bases, with 16 bases between. CDR1 and CDR2 (germline): SGHRS, YFSETQ. The length of the CDR3 is 16 residues. This chain's CDR3 is CASSLGGPAAFGELFF. CDR3 sequence (DNA): TGCGCCAGCAGCTTGGGAGGGCCCGCCGCATTCGGGGAGCTGTTTTTT.

This clonotype came up a few times. The chain links TRBV12-3 or TRBV12-4 to TRBJ1-2, with TRBD1 matching over 7 bases. The length of the CDR3 is 14 residues. V shed 4 bases, J shed 4 bases, and the junction held 6 bases outside the gene matches. The DNA for the CDR3 is TGTGCCAGCAGTTACCCCGACAGGGCCTATGGCTACACCTTC. Translation: CASSYPDRAYGYTF.

The sample holds many counts of this clonotype. The rearrangement uses TRBV6-1 and TRBJ1-1; tentatively, D is TRBD1 (6 bases). CDR3 size: 14 residues. V lost 0 bases and J lost 9, with 14 bases in between. CDR1 is MNHNS and CDR2 is SASEGT in the germline V gene. CDR3 protein: CASSEAGQLIKAFF. CDR3 DNA sequence: TGTGCCAGCAGTGAAGCTGGACAGCTGATTAAAGCTTTCTTT.

This clonotype was recorded at least ten times. The chain has TRBV5-1 and TRBJ2-7; TRBD1 aligns across 9 bases. Germline lookup yields CDR1 SGHRS and CDR2 YFSETQ. The CDR3 length is 15 residues. Germline trimming cut 3 bases from V and 1 base from J; bases unmatched to any gene: 5. The CDR3 here is CASSSRGTGSYEQYF. The CDR3 nucleotides read TGCGCCAGCAGCTCGCGGGGGACAGGGTCCTACGAGCAGTACTTC.

The chain is built from TRBV4-1 and TRBJ1-1; D gene uncertain. V was cut by 4 bases and J by 3 bases, with 15 bases left in between. Germline V CDR1 and CDR2: MGHRA, YSYEKL. The CDR3 has 15 residues. The CDR3 region has the DNA TGCGCCAGCAGCCTTATCCAGCGGGAGGACACTGAAGCTTTCTTT. It specifies CASSLIQREDTEAFF.

The rearrangement links TRBV20-1 to TRBJ1-5; D is possibly TRBD1 (6 bases). The CDR3 has 13 residues. Germline V gene sequence: CDR1 DFQATT, CDR2 SNEGSKA (reference sequence). Trimming stripped 5 bases from V and 3 bases from J, with 11 bases between. The CDR3 DNA reads as TGCAGTGCTCATTACAGGGACAATCAGCCCCAGCATTTT. Its protein is CSAHYRDNQPQHF.

This clonotype has a count of ten or more. The chain joins TRBV4-1 to TRBJ2-6; D unclear. The CDR3 consists of 17 residues. Germline loops: CDR1 MGHRA, CDR2 YSYEKL. V shed 0 bases and J shed 4 bases, with 13 bases lying between them. This CDR3 reads CASSQDFWGSGANVLTF. The DNA for the CDR3 is TGCGCCAGCAGCCAAGATTTTTGGGGATCCGGGGCCAACGTCCTGACTTTC.

The chain links TRBV3-1 to TRBJ2-6, with D perhaps matching TRBD1 (6 bases). Per the germline V gene, CDR1 is LGHDT and CDR2 is YNNKEL (reference sequence). The CDR3 has 19 residues. The V end lost 4 bases, the J end lost 2 bases, and 21 bases lay between the germline ends. CDR3 coding DNA: TGTGCCAGCAGCCTATTAACAGGGATAAACCTACCTGGGGCCAACGTCCTGACTTTC. Translated, it gives CASSLLTGINLPGANVLTF.

This clonotype was seen only a few times. The chain recombines TRBV29-1 with TRBJ2-7, with TRBD1 as a possible D gene (5 bases). CDR3 length: 13 residues. From germline, CDR1 is SQVTM and CDR2 ANQGSEA. Trimming stripped 1 base from V and 2 bases from J, with 9 bases between. The CDR3 sequence is CSVEGQFTYEQYF. In DNA, the CDR3 is TGCAGCGTTGAAGGACAGTTCACCTACGAGCAGTACTTC.

This clonotype was detected a few times. V gene TRBV12-3 or TRBV12-4 combines with J gene TRBJ2-3; 12 nucleotides agree with TRBD2. V lost 7 bases, J lost 5 bases, and 10 bases stayed unmatched. The CDR3 totals 16 residues. The CDR3 DNA reads as TGTGCCAGCAACCCGACTAGCGGGGGAGAGCTAGATACGCAGTATTTT. Encoded protein: CASNPTSGGELDTQYF.